This TCR beta chain was retrieved from a study of regulatory dendritic cells for organ transplantation. Whole-study findings and limits: Considerable individual heterogeneity was seen in alloreactive memory CD8+ T cells. Memory CD8+ clonal expansion seemed more limited with regulatory than mature dendritic cells.

A note on this clone: The target antigen is unknown.

Germline V lookup: CDR1 MNHNS, CDR2 SASEGT. The J segment lost 9 bases and the V segment lost 6 bases, leaving 6 bases of the junction unmatched. The CDR3 loop spans 13 amino acids. Measured with immunoSEQ multiplex PCR; TCRdb has only the in-frame clones, and not every one. The sample yields about 34,000 clones, around 90% seen once. The origin of this receptor is a human donor in good health. The chain recombines TRBV6-1 with TRBJ2-1; TRBD2 agrees at 9 bases. The sequencing input was naive CD4+ T cells from blood. Subset indicated: CD45RA+ naive T cells. The CDR3: CASRPSGTIEQFF. The CDR3 coding sequence is TGTGCCAGCAGGCCTAGCGGGACGATTGAGCAGTTCTTC.